Presented here are 9 T cell receptor beta chains from one specimen sequenced in a study of identifying expanded T cells in peripheral blood. This table comes from immunoSEQ multiplex PCR, and its TCRdb copy is limited to in-frame clones, with some not included. This table holds approximately 58,000 clones, approximately 83% found once. Material: blood. Receptors originate from a person aged 18 to 69 in good health.

V usage is TRBV5-1 and J usage is TRBJ2-3; TRBD1 agrees at 8 bases. The germline gives CDR1 SGHRS, CDR2 YFSETQ. This CDR3 region has 14 residues. V lost 5 bases and J lost 3; bases outside the gene matches: 5. CDR3 DNA sequence: TGCGCCAGCAGGAGTGGACAGGGAACAGATACGCAGTATTTT. Translation: CASRSGQGTDTQYF.

The V call is TRBV30, the J call TRBJ2-7; 10 bases align to TRBD1. The ends lost 0 bases at V and 9 bases at J; junction bases unmatched: 11. The germline V gene has CDR1 GTSNPN and CDR2 SVGIG (reference sequence). There are 15 residues in the CDR3. The CDR3 is CAWSVRVTGGGGQYF. In nucleotides, the CDR3 is TGTGCCTGGAGTGTACGGGTGACAGGGGGCGGCGGGCAGTACTTC.

The chain recombines TRBV5-1 with TRBJ2-3; D gene uncertain. Trimming pared 3 bases from V and 2 bases from J, leaving 13 bases between. Germline V gene sequence: CDR1 SGHRS, CDR2 YFSETQ. This CDR3 spans 15 amino acids. For the CDR3, the DNA is TGCGCCAGCAGCTCCTACACACTTGTCACAGATACGCAGTATTTT. It specifies CASSSYTLVTDTQYF.

The gene calls are TRBV28 and TRBJ2-1; D is uncertain. CDR1 and CDR2 from the germline V gene are MDHEN and SYDVKM. The V end lost 6 bases, the J end lost 8 bases, and 17 bases lay between the germline ends. The CDR3 is 14 residues long. CDR3 DNA sequence: TGTGCCAGCAGGTTCGGCTTATCGGCTGATGAGCAGTTCTTC. Its protein product is CASRFGLSADEQFF.

This chain uses TRBV7-2 with TRBJ2-3; D is perhaps TRBD1 (5 bases). The CDR3 contains 13 residues. Trimming removed 3 bases from V and 4 bases from J, with 8 bases in between. Germline assignment: CDR1 SGHTA and CDR2 FQGNSA. CDR3 amino acids: CASSLQGADTQYF. The DNA of the CDR3 is TGTGCCAGCAGCTTGCAGGGCGCAGATACGCAGTATTTT. Combining the CDR3 with reference TRBV7-2 and TRBJ2-3 gives the whole variable domain GAGVSQSPSNKVTEKGKDVELRCDPISGHTALYWYRQSLGQGLEFLIYFQGNSAPDKSGLPSDRFSAERTGGSVSTLTIQRTQQEDSAVYLCASSLQGADTQYFGPGTRLTVL.

The chain employs TRBV18 and TRBJ1-1; TRBD1 matches at 9 bases. CDR3 length: 18 residues. J lost 10 bases, V lost 6 bases, and 24 bases had no gene match. Germline CDR1 and CDR2: KGHSH and LQKENI. DNA of the CDR3: TGTGCCAGCTCCCTTCAAACACTCTCTGGGACAGGGCTCGTACGAGCTTTCTTT. Its translation is CASSLQTLSGTGLVRAFF.

The genes are TRBV4-1 and TRBJ1-5; D is unclear. Germline assignment: CDR1 MGHRA and CDR2 YSYEKL. With 0 bases removed from V and 6 bases from J, the gap between germline ends came to 18 bases. The CDR3 is 17 residues long. The CDR3 region is CASSQDLEVLIGQPQHF. DNA for the CDR3: TGCGCCAGCAGCCAAGATCTCGAGGTTTTGATAGGTCAGCCCCAGCATTTT.

This clone appeared a single time. This chain joins TRBV28 and TRBJ1-2; D remains unclear. Germline-derived CDR1 and CDR2 are MDHEN and SYDVKM. V was clipped by 1 base and J by 6 bases, with 12 bases between them. This CDR3 comprises 14 residues. CDR3: CASSLLAAAHGYTF. As DNA, the CDR3 is TGTGCCAGCAGTTTATTAGCGGCAGCTCATGGCTACACCTTC.

V usage is TRBV5-4 and J usage is TRBJ1-1; no clear D gene. The CDR3 is 11 residues long. Trimming left V 3 bases short and J 1 base short, with 1 base between. Germline V gene data show CDR1 as SGHNT and CDR2 as YYREEE (reference sequence). Here the CDR3 DNA reads TGTGCCAGCAGCTCGAACACTGAAGCTTTCTTT. Translation: CASSSNTEAFF.